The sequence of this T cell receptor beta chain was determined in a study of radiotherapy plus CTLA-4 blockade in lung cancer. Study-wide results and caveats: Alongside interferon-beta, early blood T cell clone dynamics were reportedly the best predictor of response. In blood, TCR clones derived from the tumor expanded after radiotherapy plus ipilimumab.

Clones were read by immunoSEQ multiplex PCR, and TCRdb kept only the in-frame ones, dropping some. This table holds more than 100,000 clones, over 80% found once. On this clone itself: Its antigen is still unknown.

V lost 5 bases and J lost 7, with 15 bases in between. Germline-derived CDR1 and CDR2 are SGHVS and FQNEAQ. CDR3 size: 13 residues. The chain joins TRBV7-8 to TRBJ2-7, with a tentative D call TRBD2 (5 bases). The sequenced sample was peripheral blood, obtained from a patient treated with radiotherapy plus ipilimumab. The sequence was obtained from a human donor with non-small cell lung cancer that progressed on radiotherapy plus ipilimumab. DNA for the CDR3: TGTGCCAGCAGCATCCTTCTGACGGGAGAGCAGTACTTC. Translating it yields CASSILLTGEQYF.